The rows below give T cell receptor beta chains drawn from one sample of a study of shared clonotypes between healthy human individuals. Using immunoSEQ multiplex PCR, the repertoire was profiled, and TCRdb retains in-frame clones only, with some absent. There are 2 million to 2.5 million clones in the sample; 93% occur only once, and around 0.4% lies in the top ten. Sample: naive CD4+ T cells from PBMCs. These TCRs come from a man between 18 and 35 years old in good health. Some clones in this sample may be carry-over from other donors' samples. Both conserved end residues are part of each CDR3. Fields, in order: D gene, clone size, V gene, CDR3 protein. The D gene is left open where the match is weak. Rows may omit the clone size; those that give it use once, few, many or a size class.

D gene: TRBD2; clone size: .; V gene: TRBV2; CDR3 protein: CASTQGRLAEYEQYF
D gene: .; clone size: .; V gene: TRBV28; CDR3 protein: CASSLVFAASTDTQYF
D gene: TRBD1; clone size: once; V gene: TRBV10-1; CDR3 protein: CASSGTGGDYEQYF
D gene: .; clone size: .; V gene: TRBV6-5; CDR3 protein: CASSSLIGRSGETQYF
D gene: TRBD2; clone size: .; V gene: TRBV6-4; CDR3 protein: CASVELAGGDTQYF
D gene: TRBD2; clone size: .; V gene: TRBV15; CDR3 protein: CATSRGGTSGYNEQFF
D gene: .; clone size: .; V gene: TRBV6-1; CDR3 protein: CASGRPGTGGELFF
D gene: TRBD2; clone size: .; V gene: TRBV5-4; CDR3 protein: CASSPGGVNNEQFF
D gene: .; clone size: .; V gene: TRBV6-1; CDR3 protein: CASSPVSSGNTIYF
D gene: TRBD2; clone size: .; V gene: TRBV6-1; CDR3 protein: CASRPPRTSAYEQYF
D gene: .; clone size: .; V gene: TRBV28; CDR3 protein: CASRAVAPTDTQYF
D gene: .; clone size: .; V gene: TRBV7-3; CDR3 protein: CASSTPPGELFF
D gene: TRBD1; clone size: once; V gene: TRBV11-2; CDR3 protein: CASSRGTVDQPQHF
D gene: .; clone size: once; V gene: TRBV15; CDR3 protein: CATSRDRGRPEKLFF
D gene: TRBD2; clone size: .; V gene: TRBV9; CDR3 protein: CASSVDGRAFSYNEQFF
D gene: .; clone size: .; V gene: TRBV5-5; CDR3 protein: CASSPASTNEKLFF
D gene: .; clone size: .; V gene: TRBV4-1; CDR3 protein: CASSQDPGPGNTIYF
D gene: .; clone size: .; V gene: TRBV7-3; CDR3 protein: CASSLTGSGANVLTF
D gene: .; clone size: .; V gene: TRBV7-2; CDR3 protein: CASSRQQGFSNQPQHF
D gene: TRBD1; clone size: .; V gene: TRBV2; CDR3 protein: CASSEGGTGAEAFF
D gene: .; clone size: .; V gene: TRBV2; CDR3 protein: CASSVREISYNEQFF
D gene: TRBD2; clone size: .; V gene: TRBV7-8; CDR3 protein: CASSFSGRISYEQYF
D gene: TRBD2; clone size: .; V gene: TRBV7-9; CDR3 protein: CASNSGTRREQFF
D gene: TRBD1; clone size: .; V gene: TRBV9; CDR3 protein: CASSGTGFIGELFF
D gene: .; clone size: .; V gene: TRBV11-1; CDR3 protein: CASSYERGQPQHF
D gene: TRBD1; clone size: .; V gene: TRBV6-6; CDR3 protein: CASSSWTGGNTAQHF
D gene: .; clone size: once; V gene: TRBV10-3; CDR3 protein: CAIRHTDSPEAFF
D gene: .; clone size: .; V gene: TRBV7-3; CDR3 protein: CASSNAQGTGEQFF
D gene: .; clone size: .; V gene: TRBV2; CDR3 protein: CASSEGRGSYNEQFF
D gene: .; clone size: .; V gene: TRBV4-1; CDR3 protein: CASSQAGSGAAQYF
D gene: .; clone size: .; V gene: TRBV28; CDR3 protein: CASSSLRGKQPQHF
D gene: .; clone size: .; V gene: TRBV7-9; CDR3 protein: CASSFPQGRNTEAFF